This TCR beta chain stems from a study of graft-versus-host responses after intestinal transplantation. Study-wide background: Recipients were given multivisceral, liver-intestinal, or isolated intestinal transplants. Whole-study findings and limits: GvH clonotypes were identified within recipient marrow, with a subset emerging first in ileum or blood. Graft-donor T cell macrochimerism coincided with high graft-versus-host to host-versus-graft clonal ratios in allografts. Among circulating GvH clones, peak levels were associated with early post-transplant declines in HvG clones.

Clones were read by immunoSEQ multiplex PCR, and TCRdb kept only the in-frame ones, dropping some. The top ten hold over 0.4% of the sample, which has over 90,000 clones, 91% seen once. The CDR3 extends over 15 amino acids. J gave up 0 bases and V 6 bases, and 5 bases lay outside the gene matches. Per germline, CDR1 SGDLS and CDR2 YYNGEE. Turning to this clone: What it recognizes is unknown.

The rearrangement uses TRBV9 and TRBJ2-2; 7 bases are a match to TRBD1. Sample: unstimulated CD8+ T cells sorted from spleen or lymph node cells, taken before intestinal transplant. This TCR was recovered from a human donor who received an intestinal transplant. CDR3 in amino acids: CASKPGQPNTGELFF. CDR3 bases: TGTGCCAGCAAACCGGGACAGCCGAACACCGGGGAGCTGTTTTTT. The complete variable domain, with remaining parts taken from reference TRBV9 and TRBJ2-2, reads DSGVTQTPKHLITATGQRVTLRCSPRSGDLSVYWYQQSLDQGLQFLIQYYNGEERAKGNILERFSAQQFPDLHSELNLSSLELGDSALYFCASKPGQPNTGELFFGEGSRLTVL.